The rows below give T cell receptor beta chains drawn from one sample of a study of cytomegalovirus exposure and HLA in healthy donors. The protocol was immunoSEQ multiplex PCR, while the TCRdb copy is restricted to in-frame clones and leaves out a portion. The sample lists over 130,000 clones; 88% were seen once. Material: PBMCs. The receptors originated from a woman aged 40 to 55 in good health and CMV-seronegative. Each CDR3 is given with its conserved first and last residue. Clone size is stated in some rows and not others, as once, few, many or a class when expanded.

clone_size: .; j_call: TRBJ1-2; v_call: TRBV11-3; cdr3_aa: CASSFGGADYGYTF
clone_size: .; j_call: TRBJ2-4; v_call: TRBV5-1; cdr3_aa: CASSLARGTGGDIQYF
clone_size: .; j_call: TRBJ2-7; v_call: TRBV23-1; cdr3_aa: CASPGTGDPYEQYF
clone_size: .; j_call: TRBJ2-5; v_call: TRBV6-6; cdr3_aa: CASSYIGGETQYF
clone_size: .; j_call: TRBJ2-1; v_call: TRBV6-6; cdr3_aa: CASSYGGRGNEQFF
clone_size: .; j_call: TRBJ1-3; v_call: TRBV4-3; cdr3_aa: CASSRVVRDSGNTIYF
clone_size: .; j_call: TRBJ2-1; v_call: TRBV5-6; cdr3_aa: CASSTRLAGGLNEQFF
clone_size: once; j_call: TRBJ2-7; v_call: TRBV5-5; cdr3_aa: CASSLEVSGLLYEQYF
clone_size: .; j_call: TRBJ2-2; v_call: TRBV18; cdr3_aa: CASSPSLAVTGELFF
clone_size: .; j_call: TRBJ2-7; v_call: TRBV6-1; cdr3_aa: CASSAHGTNEQYF
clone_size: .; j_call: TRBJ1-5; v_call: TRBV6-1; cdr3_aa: CASSVQTNQPQHF
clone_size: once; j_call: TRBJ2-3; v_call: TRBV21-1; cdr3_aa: CASSKKGRTPGTDTQYF
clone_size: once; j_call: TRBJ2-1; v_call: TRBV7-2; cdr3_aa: CASSSLVRDRGFSEQFF
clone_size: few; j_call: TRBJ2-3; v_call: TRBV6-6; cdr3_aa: CASSLSGVGQATQYF
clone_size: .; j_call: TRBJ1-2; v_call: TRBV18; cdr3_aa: CASSLSTEGVNYGYTF
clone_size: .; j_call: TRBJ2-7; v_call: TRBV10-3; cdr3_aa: CAITNAGGTDEQYF
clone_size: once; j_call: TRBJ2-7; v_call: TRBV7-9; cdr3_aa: CASSPPLGVRTSGRYEQYF
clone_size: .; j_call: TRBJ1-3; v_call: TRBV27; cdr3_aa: CASRCFDRGGGNTIYF
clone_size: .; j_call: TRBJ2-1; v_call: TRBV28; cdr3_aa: CASSSRYEQFF
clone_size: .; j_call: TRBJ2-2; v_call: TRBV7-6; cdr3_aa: CASSLGAFYNTGELFF
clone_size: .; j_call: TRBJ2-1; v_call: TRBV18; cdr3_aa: CASSLYLNNEQFF
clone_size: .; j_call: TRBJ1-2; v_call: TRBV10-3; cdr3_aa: CAISETGGDYGYTF
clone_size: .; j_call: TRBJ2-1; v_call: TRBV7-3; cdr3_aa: CASSSGLGMYNEQFF
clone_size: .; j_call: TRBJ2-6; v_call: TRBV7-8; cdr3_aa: CASSSHRQAGANVLTF
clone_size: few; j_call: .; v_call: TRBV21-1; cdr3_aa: CAGGGGSISSYEQYF
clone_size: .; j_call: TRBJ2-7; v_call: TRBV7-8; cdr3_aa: CASDRGGRSYEQYF
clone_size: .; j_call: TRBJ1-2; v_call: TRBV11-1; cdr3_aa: CASSRTAPSYGYTF
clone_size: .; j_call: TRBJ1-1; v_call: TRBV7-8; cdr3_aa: CASSLSGTEAFF
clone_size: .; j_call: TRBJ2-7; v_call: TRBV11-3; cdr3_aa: CASSGRTSGRGSYEQYF
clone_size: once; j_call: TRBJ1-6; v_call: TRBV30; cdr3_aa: CAWRANSPLHF
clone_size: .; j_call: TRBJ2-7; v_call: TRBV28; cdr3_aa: CASSKGPGTSSSYEQYF
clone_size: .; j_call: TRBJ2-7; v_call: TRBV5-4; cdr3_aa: CASSPGLAGREQYF
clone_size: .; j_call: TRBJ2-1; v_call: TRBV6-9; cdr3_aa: CASSPGTSIDNEQFF
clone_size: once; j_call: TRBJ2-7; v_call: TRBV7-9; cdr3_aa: CSSSSTPGLGTYEQYF
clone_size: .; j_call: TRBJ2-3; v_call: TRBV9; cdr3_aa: CASSVGSSDGFGTQYF
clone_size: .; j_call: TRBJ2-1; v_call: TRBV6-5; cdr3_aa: CASSYNAGGFYNEQFF
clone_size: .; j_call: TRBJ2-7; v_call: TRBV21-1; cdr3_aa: CASSPPPGHLKDEQYF
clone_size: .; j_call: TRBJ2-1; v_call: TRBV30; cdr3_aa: CAWSHAPHNEQFF
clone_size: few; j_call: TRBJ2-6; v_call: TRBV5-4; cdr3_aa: CASSFSRSGANVLTF
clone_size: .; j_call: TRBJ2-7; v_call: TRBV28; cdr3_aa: CASSLTSYEQYF
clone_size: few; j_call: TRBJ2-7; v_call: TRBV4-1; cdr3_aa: CASSRPTAANYEQYF
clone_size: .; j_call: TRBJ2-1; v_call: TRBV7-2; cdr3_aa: CASSLVGSFEQFF
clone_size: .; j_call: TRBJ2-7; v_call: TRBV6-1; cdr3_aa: CASSEEGWSGTRSYEQYF
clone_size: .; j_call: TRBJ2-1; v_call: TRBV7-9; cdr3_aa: CASSENRGSYNEQFF
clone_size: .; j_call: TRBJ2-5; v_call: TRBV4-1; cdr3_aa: CASSRQTSDETQYF
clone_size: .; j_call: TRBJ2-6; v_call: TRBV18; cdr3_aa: CASSPPGQLFSGANVLTF
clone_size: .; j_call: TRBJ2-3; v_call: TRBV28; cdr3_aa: CASSVDTQYF